This TCR beta chain is drawn from a study of CD4 T cells in relation to SARS-CoV-2 and coronaviruses. CD4+ T cells from unexposed donors were obtained before the COVID-19 pandemic (2011-2018). CD4+ T cells were isolated from the cells after about ten days of culture. Of note for this clone: Its antigen is not identified.

Assay: immunoSEQ multiplex PCR; the TCRdb copy retains only in-frame clones and omits some. The sample lists about 20,000 clones; less than 70% were seen once. The germline V and J ends were trimmed by 1 base and 0 bases, with 12 bases remaining between them. CDR3 length equals 16 residues. Per the germline V gene, CDR1 is SEHNR and CDR2 is FQNEAQ (reference sequence). The sequence derives from a human donor in good health. Specimen: CD4+ T cells from PBMCs, cultured in vitro. V gene TRBV7-9 combines with J gene TRBJ2-5; D possibly corresponds to TRBD1 (6 bases). The CDR3 spells CASSLVGTWYQETQYF. In nucleotides, the CDR3 is TGTGCCAGCAGCTTAGTGGGGACATGGTACCAAGAGACCCAGTACTTC.